The T cell receptor (beta chain) described here comes from a study of T cell repertoires in cytomegalovirus infection. Looking at the study overall: Indications came from public TCR beta signatures; they pointed to CMV infection and to a matching HLA type. Study results and limitations: CMV-specific HLA-C-restricted TCR beta clonotypes dominated the ex vivo response.

TCRdb reprocessed the reads with MiXCR, giving one entry per CDR3 protein. This sample has around 450,000 distinct CDR3 sequences; roughly 30% occur once, and the top ten carry roughly 15%. Between the trimmed V and J ends, which lost 1 base and 3 bases, there was a span of 4 bases. CDR1 and CDR2 (germline): SGHTA, FQGNSA. The CDR3 spans 13 residues. This clonotype has a count of ten or more. Its target is unknown. The chain has TRBV7-2 and TRBJ2-1; D remains ambiguous. Input material: PBMCs. The receptor comes from a human donor in good health (CMV status not recorded). Some clones in this sample may be carry-over from other donors' samples. CDR3 DNA sequence: TGTGCCAGCAGCTTAGGCAGCTACAATGAGCAGTTCTTC. Encoded protein: CASSLGSYNEQFF.